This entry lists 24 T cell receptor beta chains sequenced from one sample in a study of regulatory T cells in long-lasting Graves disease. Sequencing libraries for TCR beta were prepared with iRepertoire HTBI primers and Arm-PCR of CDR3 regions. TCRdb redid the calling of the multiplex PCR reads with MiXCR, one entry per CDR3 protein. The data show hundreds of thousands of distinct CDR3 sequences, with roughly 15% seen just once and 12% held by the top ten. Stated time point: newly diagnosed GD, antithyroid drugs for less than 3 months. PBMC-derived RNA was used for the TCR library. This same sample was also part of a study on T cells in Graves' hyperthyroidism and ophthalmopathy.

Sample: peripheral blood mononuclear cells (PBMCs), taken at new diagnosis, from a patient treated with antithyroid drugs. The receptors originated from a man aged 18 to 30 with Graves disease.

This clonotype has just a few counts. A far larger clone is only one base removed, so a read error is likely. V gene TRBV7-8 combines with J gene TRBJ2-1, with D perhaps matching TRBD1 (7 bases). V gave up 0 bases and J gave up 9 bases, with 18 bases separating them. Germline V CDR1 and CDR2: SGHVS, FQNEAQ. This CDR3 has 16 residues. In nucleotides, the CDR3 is TGTGCCAGCAGCTTAGCTACGGCAGGGGGGATGAGTGAGCAGTTCTTC. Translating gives CASSLATAGGMSEQFF.

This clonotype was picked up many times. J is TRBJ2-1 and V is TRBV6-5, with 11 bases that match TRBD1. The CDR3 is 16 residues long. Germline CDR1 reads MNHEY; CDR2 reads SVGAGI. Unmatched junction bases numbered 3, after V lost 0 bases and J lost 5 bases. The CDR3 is CASSYSGQGANNEQFF. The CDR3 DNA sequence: TGTGCCAGCAGTTACTCCGGACAGGGGGCCAACAATGAGCAGTTCTTC.

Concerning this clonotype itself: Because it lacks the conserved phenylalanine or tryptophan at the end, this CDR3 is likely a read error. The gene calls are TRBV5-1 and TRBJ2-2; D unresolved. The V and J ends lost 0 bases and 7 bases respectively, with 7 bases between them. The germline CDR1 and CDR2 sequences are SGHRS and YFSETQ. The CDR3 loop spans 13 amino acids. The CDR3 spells CASSLDGNGELFL. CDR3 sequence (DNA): TGCGCCAGCAGCTTGGACGGAAACGGGGAGCTGTTTCTT.

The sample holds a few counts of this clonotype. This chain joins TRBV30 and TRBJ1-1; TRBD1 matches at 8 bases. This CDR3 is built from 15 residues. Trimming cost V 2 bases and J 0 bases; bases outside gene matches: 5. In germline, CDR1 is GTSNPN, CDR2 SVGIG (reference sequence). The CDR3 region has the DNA TGTGCCTGGAGTCATGGACAGGGATTGAACACTGAAGCTTTCTTT. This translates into CAWSHGQGLNTEAFF. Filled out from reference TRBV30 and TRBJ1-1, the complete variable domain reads SQTIHQWPATLVQPVGSPLSLECTVEGTSNPNLYWYRQAAGRGLQLLFYSVGIGQISSEVPQNLSASRPQDRQFILSSKKLLLSDSGFYLCAWSHGQGLNTEAFFGQGTRLTVV.

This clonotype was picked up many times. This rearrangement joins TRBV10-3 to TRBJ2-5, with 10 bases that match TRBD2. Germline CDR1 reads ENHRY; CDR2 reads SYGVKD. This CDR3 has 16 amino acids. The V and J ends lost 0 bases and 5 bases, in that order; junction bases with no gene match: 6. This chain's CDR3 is CAISESITSGTETQYF. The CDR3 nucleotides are TGTGCCATCAGTGAGTCCATTACTAGCGGGACGGAGACCCAGTACTTC.

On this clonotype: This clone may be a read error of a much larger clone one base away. In DNA form, the CDR3 reads TGTGCCAGCAGCTTAGCGGGACAAGTGAACACTGAAGCTTTCTTT. Translating gives CASSLAGQVNTEAFF. The chain links TRBV7-3 to TRBJ1-1, with D perhaps matching TRBD1 (6 bases). Trimming left V 2 bases short and J 0 bases short, with 10 bases between. The CDR3 has 15 residues. The germline CDR1 and CDR2 sequences are SGHTA and FQGTGA.

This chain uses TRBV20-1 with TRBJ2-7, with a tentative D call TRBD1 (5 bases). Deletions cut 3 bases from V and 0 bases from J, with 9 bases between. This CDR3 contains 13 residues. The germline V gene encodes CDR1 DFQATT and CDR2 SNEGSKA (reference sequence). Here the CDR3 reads CSARGRLSYEQYF. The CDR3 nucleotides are TGCAGTGCTAGGGGGCGGCTCTCCTACGAGCAGTACTTC.

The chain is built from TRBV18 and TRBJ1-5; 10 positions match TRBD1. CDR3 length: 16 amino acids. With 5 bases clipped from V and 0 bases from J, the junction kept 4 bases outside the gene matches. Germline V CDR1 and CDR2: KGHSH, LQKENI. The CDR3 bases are TGTGCCAGCTCAGCCGGGACAGGGGTTAGCAATCAGCCCCAGCATTTT. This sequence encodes CASSAGTGVSNQPQHF.

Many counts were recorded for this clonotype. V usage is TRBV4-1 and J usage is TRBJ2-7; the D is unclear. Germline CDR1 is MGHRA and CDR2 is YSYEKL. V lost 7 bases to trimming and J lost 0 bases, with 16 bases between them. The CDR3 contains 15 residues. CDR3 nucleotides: TGCGCCAGCACCTCCCTGCCGGAAAGCTCCTACGAGCAGTACTTC. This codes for CASTSLPESSYEQYF.

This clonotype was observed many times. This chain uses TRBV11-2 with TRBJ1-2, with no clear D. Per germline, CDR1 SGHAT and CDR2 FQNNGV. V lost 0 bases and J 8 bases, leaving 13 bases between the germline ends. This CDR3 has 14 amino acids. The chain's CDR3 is CASSLDLRVWGYTF. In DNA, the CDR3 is TGTGCCAGCAGCTTAGATCTGAGGGTTTGGGGCTACACCTTC.

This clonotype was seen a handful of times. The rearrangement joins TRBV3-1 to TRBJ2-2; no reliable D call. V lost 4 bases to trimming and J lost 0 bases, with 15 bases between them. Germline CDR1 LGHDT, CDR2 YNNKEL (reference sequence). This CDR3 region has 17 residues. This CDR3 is CASSPPLGVTNTGELFF. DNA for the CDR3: TGTGCCAGCAGCCCGCCCCTAGGAGTAACGAACACCGGGGAGCTGTTTTTT.

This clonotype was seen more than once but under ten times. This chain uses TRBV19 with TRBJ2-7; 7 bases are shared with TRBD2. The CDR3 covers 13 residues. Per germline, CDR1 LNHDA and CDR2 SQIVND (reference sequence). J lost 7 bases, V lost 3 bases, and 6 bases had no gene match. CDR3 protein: CASSISGTWEQYF. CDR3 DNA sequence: TGTGCCAGTAGTATCAGCGGGACCTGGGAGCAGTACTTC.

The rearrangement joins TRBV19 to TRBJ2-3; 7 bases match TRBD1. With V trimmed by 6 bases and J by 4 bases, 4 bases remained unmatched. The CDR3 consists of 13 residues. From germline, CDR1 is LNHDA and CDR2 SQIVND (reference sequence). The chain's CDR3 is CASRDRAADTQYF. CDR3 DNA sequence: TGTGCCAGTAGAGACAGGGCGGCAGATACGCAGTATTTT.

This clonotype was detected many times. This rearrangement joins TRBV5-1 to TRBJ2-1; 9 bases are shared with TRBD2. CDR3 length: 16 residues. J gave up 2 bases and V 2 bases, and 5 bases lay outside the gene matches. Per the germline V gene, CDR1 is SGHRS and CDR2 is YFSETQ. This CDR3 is CASSFSGRITYNEQFF. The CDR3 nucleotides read TGCGCCAGCAGCTTTAGCGGGAGAATAACCTACAATGAGCAGTTCTTC.

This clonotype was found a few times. The CDR3 DNA reads TGTGCCAGCAGTCCTACAGGGATCGTACAGGGCTACACCTTC. Translated, it gives CASSPTGIVQGYTF. V gene TRBV6-1 combines with J gene TRBJ1-2, with D maybe TRBD1 (6 bases). Trimming left V 5 bases short and J 8 bases short, with 18 bases between. From germline, CDR1 is MNHNS and CDR2 SASEGT. The CDR3 is 14 amino acids.

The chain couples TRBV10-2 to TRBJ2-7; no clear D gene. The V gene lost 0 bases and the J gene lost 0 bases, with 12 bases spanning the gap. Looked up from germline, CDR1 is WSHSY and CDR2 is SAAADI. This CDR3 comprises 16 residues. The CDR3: CASSESGQRSSYEQYF. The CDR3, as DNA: TGCGCCAGCAGTGAGTCAGGGCAGCGCTCCTCCTACGAGCAGTACTTC.

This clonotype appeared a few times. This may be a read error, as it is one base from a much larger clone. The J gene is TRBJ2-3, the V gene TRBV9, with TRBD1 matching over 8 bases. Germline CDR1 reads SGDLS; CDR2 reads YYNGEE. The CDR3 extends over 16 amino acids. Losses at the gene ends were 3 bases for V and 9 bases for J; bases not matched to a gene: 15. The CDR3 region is CASSAEGGQATYTQYF. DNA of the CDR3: TGTGCCAGCAGCGCCGAGGGGGGACAGGCGACCTACACGCAGTATTTT.

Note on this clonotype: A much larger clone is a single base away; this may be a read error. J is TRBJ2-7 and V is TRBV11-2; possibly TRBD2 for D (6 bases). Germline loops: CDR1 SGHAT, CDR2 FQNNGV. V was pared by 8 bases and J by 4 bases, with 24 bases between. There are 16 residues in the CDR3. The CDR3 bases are TGTGCCAGCCCACCACGGGACTCTCCGACGGGATACGAGCAGTACTTC. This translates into CASPPRDSPTGYEQYF. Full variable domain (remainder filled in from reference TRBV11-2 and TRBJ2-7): EAGVAQSPRYKIIEKRQSVAFWCNPISGHATLYWYQQILGQGPKLLIQFQNNGVVDDSQLPKDRFSAERLKGVDSTLKIQPAKLEDSAVYLCASPPRDSPTGYEQYFGPGTRLTVT.

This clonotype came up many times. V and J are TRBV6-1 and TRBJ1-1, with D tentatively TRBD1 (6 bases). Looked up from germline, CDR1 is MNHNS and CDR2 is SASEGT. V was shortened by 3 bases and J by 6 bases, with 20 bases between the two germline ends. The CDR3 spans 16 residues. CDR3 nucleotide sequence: TGTGCCAGCAGTGACCACCGAACAGGGACCGGCGCTGAAGCTTTCTTT. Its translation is CASSDHRTGTGAEAFF.

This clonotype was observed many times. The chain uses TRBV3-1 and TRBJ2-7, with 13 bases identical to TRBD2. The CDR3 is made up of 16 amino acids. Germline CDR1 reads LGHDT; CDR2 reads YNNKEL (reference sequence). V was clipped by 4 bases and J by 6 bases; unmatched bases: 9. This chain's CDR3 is CASSLGTSGVGVEQYF. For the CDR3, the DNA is TGTGCCAGCAGCCTTGGGACTAGCGGGGTAGGGGTCGAGCAGTACTTC.

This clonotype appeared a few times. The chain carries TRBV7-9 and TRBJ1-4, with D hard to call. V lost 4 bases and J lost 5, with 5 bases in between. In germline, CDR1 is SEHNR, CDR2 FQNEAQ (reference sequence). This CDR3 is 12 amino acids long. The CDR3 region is CASSSGNEKLFF. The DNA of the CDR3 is TGTGCCAGCAGCTCCGGGAATGAAAAACTGTTTTTT.

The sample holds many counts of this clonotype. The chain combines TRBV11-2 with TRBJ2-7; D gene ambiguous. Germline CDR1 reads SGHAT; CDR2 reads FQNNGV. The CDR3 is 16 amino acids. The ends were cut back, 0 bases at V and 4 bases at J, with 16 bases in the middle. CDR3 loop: CASSLDRPSEGYEQYF. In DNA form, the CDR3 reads TGTGCCAGCAGCTTAGACCGGCCGTCGGAAGGGTACGAGCAGTACTTC.

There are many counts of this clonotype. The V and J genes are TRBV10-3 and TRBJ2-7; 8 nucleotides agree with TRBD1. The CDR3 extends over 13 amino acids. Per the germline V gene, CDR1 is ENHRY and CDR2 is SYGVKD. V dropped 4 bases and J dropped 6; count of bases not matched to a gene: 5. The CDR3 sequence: CAISGSQGAEQYF. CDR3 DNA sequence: TGTGCCATCAGTGGTTCCCAGGGGGCCGAGCAGTACTTC.

Written as DNA, the CDR3 is TGTGCCAGCAGCACACCCCGGGGCTCACTTGGGGCCAACGTCCTGACTTTC. Amino acid sequence: CASSTPRGSLGANVLTF. The chain uses TRBV13 and TRBJ2-6; D is perhaps TRBD1 or TRBD2 (5 bases each). The V gene lost 5 bases and the J gene lost 3 bases, with 17 bases spanning the gap. The CDR3 is 17 amino acids. The germline V gene has CDR1 PRHDT and CDR2 FYEKMQ (reference sequence).